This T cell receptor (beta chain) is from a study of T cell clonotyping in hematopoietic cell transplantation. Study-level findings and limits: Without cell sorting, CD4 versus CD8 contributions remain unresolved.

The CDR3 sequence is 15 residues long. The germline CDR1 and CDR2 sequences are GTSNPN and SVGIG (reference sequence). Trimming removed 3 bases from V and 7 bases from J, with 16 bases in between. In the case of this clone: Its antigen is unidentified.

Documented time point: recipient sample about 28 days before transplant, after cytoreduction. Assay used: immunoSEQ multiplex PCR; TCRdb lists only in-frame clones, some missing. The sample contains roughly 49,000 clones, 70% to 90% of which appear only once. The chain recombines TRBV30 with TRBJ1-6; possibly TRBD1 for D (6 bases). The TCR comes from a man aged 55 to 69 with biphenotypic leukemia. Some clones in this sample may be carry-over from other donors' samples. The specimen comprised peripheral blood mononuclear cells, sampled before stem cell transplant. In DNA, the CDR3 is TGTGCCTGGAGCGGGCGAGAGGACAGCAATTCACCCCTCCACTTT. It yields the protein CAWSGREDSNSPLHF.